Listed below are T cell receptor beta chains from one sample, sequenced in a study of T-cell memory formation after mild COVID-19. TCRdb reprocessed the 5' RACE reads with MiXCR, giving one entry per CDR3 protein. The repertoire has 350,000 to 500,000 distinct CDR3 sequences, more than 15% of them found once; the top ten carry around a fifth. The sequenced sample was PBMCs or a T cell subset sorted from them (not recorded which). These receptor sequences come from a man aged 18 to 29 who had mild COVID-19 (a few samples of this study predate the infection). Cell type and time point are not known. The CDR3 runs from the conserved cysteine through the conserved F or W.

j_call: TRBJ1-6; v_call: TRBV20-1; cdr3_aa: CSARDADRAKSPLHF
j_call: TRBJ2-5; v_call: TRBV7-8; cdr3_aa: CASGKGRKETQYF
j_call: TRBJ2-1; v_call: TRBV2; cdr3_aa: CASTLGSNEQFF
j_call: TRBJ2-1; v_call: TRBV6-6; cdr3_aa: CASNPRPIPNEQFF
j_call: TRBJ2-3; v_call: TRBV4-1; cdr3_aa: CASSPLAADTDTQYF
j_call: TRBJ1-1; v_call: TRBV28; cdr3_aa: CASSFLDRGNTEAFF
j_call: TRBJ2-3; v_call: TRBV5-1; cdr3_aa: CASSLFPGYTDTQYF
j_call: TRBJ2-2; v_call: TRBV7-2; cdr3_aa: CASSFTSGPGELFF
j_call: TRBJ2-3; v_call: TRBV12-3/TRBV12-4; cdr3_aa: CASSYSEWGGIGDTQYF
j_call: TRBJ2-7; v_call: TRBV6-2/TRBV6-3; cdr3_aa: CASSYRSGRKYEQYF
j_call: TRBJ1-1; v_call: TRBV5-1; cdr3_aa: CSSSLQGRDSEAFF
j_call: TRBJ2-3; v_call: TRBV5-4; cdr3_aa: CASSSGLARDTQYF
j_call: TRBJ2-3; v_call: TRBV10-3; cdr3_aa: CAISWAEIEPGTQYF
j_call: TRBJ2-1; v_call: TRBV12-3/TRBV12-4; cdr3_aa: CASSLRRNEQFF
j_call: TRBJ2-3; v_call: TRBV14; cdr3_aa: CASRRAVSSTDTQYF
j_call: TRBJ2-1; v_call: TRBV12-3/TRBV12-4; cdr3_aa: CASAGGRRNEQFF
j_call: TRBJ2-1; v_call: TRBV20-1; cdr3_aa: CSAREASADSYNEQFF
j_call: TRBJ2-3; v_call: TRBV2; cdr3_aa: CAGHRAGKDTQYF
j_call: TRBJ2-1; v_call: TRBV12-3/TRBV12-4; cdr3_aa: CASSWNAEAERNEQFF
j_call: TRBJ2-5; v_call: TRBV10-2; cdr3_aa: CASTWGTEETQYF
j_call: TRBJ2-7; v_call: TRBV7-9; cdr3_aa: CASTARDTGQYF
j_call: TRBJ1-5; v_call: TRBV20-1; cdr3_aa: CSATRGDSNQPQHF
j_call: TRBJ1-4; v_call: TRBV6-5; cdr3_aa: CASCGTWGEKLFF
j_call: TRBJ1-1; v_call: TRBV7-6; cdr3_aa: CASSRTVEDTEAFF
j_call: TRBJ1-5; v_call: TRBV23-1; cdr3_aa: CASSQFVPSNQPQHF
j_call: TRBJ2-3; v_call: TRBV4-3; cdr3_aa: CASSQDDRGGTDTQYF
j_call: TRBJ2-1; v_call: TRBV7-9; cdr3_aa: CASSPDRGVYNEQFF
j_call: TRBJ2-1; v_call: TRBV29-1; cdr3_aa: CSVSKAGPYNEQFF
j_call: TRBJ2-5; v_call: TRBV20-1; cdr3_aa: CSASPGPKETQYF
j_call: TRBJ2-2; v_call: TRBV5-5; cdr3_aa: CASSFSVTGELFF
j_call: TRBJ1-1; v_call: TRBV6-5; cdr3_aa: CASRTGNTEAFF
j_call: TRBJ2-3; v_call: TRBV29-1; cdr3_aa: CSVDGTGGTDTQYF
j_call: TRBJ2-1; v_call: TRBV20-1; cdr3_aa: CSVAGGSSYNEQFF
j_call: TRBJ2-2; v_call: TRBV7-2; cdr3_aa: CASSLVGQGANGELFF
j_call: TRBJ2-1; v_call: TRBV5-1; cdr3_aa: CASKWGGANEQFF
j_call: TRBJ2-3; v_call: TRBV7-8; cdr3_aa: CASSLGQFLDTQYF
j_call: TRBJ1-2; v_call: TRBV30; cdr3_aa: CAWSTGDRFTF
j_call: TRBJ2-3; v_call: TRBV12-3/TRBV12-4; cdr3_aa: CASTSGLAETDTQYF
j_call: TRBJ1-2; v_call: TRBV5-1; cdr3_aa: CASSLQGAPYGYTF
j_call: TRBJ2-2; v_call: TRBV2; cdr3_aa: CASNVRVTGELFF
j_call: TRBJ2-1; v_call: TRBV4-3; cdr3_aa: CASSQVSRGIESYNEQFF
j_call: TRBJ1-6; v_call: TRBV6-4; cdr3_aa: CASSDGVRAPLHF
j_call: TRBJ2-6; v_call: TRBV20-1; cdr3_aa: CSASFQGTGANVLTF
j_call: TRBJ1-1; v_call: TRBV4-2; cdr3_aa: CASSQVENREFVTEAFF
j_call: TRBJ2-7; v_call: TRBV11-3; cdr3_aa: CASSLGSGTDVYEQYF
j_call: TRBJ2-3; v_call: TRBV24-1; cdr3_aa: CATTTQGTDTQYF
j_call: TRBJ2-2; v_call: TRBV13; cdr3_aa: CASSRGSLTGELFF
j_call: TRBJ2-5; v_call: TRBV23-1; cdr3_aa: CASSQRDKPQETQYF
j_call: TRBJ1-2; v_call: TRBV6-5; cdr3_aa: CASSFEGRYGYTF
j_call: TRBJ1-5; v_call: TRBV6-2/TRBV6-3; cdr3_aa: CASSLRGREINQPQHF
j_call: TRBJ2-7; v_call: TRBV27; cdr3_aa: CASSGPYYEQYF
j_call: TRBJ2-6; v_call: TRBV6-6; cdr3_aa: CASSYSVIRGSSGANVLTF
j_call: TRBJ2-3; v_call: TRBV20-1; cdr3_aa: CSARVRDRADTQYF
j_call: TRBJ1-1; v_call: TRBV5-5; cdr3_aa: CASSLNPTVNTEAFF
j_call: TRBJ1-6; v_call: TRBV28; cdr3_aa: CASSFPGSSYNSPLHF
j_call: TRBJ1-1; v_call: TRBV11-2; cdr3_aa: CAWGIDRNTEAFF
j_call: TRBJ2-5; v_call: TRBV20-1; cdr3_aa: CSARTAGGIQETQYF
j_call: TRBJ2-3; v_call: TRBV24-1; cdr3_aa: CATTGLASDTQYF